This entry features one T cell receptor beta chain sequence. Its target is unknown. In the PCR, 60 Vbeta and 13 Jbeta primers were used. Under the authors' procedure: The authors later counted about 80 million unique TCR beta chains, 9.5 million to 11 million of them shared. The data were produced by immunoSEQ multiplex PCR, yet TCRdb's version contains in-frame clones alone and is incomplete. The DNA gave D and trimming, while V, J and clone size come from that table. The top ten clones hold roughly 7.2% of a sample with 80,000 or so clones, less than 80% of them seen once. These data belong to a study of cytomegalovirus exposure and HLA in healthy donors. Study-wide results and caveats: Cytomegalovirus-associated TCR beta chains were listed, numbering some 150.

The CDR3 runs to 15 residues. J was trimmed by 6 bases and V by 5 bases; bases with no gene match: 10. Germline assignment: CDR1 SEHNR and CDR2 FQNEAQ (reference sequence). Though nominally healthy at sampling, donors likely had unrecorded immune exposures. Sequences were obtained from PBMCs. This receptor was identified in a woman aged 40 to 50 in good health and CMV-seronegative. This rearrangement joins TRBV7-9 to TRBJ2-3; 8 bases are shared with TRBD1. CDR3 sequence reads: CASSMDREKRDTQYF. Here the CDR3 DNA reads TGTGCCAGCAGCATGGACAGGGAAAAGAGGGATACGCAGTATTTT.